This record looks at one T cell receptor (beta chain) sequence and its context. This sample was taken from a study of shared clonotypes between healthy human individuals. In the source study's methods: Filtering was not the same, since immunoSEQ gave junction-only sequences without quality scores. Produced via immunoSEQ multiplex PCR; TCRdb's table is partial and in-frame only. V, J and clone size derive from that table, while D and trimming were established from the DNA sequence. The sample holds 85,000 to 100,000 clones, almost 70% seen once. The ends lost 10 bases at V and 5 bases at J; junction bases unmatched: 11. This CDR3 contains 15 residues. The germline gives CDR1 MGHDK, CDR2 SYGVNS.

The rearrangement links TRBV25-1 to TRBJ1-4, with 9 bases aligning to TRBD1. Sequencing input: memory CD8+ T cells sorted from blood. Subset specified: CD45RO+ cells pooled with CCR7-negative TemRA cells. The receptor was derived from a man younger than 45 in good health. The CDR3 DNA sequence: TGTGCCAACAGAGACAGGGGGGCCGGGAATGAAAAACTGTTTTTT. It encodes CANRDRGAGNEKLFF.